The 27 T cell receptor beta chains listed next were all sequenced from one sample in a study of blood T cells in healthy people across ages. Sample-barcoded 5' priming and a J-beta primer mix drove a second PCR of about 7 to 12 cycles. Via MiXCR, TCRdb re-called the 5' RACE reads, giving one row per CDR3 protein. The table lists fewer than 650,000 distinct CDR3 sequences, around 27% of them singletons. The same sample was also used in a study of T cells of mothers and their children.

The specimen sequenced was blood. The receptor set was obtained from a boy between 2 and 10 years old in good health.

The rearrangement uses TRBV20-1 and TRBJ2-1, with 14 bases identical to TRBD2. This CDR3 is 14 amino acids long. The germline CDR1 and CDR2 sequences are DFQATT and SNEGSKA (reference sequence). The V and J ends lost 4 bases and 7 bases, in that order; junction bases with no gene match: 3. The CDR3 is CSAKRTSGRNEQFF. The CDR3 coding sequence is TGCAGTGCTAAGAGGACTAGCGGGAGGAATGAGCAGTTCTTC.

The CDR3 DNA follows: TGTGCCAGCAGTATCACTAGCGGGTCCTACGAGCAGTACTTC. This codes for CASSITSGSYEQYF. J is TRBJ2-5 and V is TRBV6-2 or TRBV6-3, with 9 bases aligning to TRBD2. Matching the DNA end better, TRBJ2-7 makes the J call doubtful. Germline V lookup: CDR1 MNHEY, CDR2 SVGEGT. The CDR3 consists of 14 residues.

This chain links TRBV19 with TRBJ2-7; maybe TRBD1 (6 bases). Germline values: CDR1 LNHDA, CDR2 SQIVND (reference sequence). The ends were cut back, 4 bases at V and 7 bases at J, with 14 bases in the middle. The CDR3 consists of 13 residues. The CDR3 DNA follows: TGTGCCAGTAGTACCGGACAGTCGGCGGAGCAGTACTTC. Translation gives CASSTGQSAEQYF.

This clonotype has more than one count but fewer than ten. The genes are TRBV10-1 and TRBJ2-5; D unresolved. This CDR3 has 15 amino acids. The V gene lost 7 bases and the J gene lost 4 bases, with 19 bases spanning the gap. Germline V lookup: CDR1 WNHNN, CDR2 SYGVQD (reference sequence). The CDR3 loop reads CASKGRVTAIETQYF. The CDR3 nucleotides are TGCGCCAGCAAAGGCCGGGTCACAGCAATAGAGACCCAGTACTTC.

The rearrangement joins TRBV2 to TRBJ2-1; no clear D. Germline V gene data show CDR1 as SNHLY and CDR2 as FYNNEI. The CDR3 covers 14 residues. V was trimmed by 7 bases and J by 4 bases, leaving 14 bases between them. The CDR3 loop is CASTLANGYNEQFF. The CDR3 bases are TGTGCCAGCACGTTGGCGAACGGGTACAATGAGCAGTTCTTC.

Many counts were recorded for this clonotype. The chain combines TRBV29-1 with TRBJ2-6, with 7 positions matching TRBD1. CDR3 size: 17 residues. The V segment lost 7 bases and the J segment 0 bases; nucleotides outside the gene matches: 12. Per the germline V gene, CDR1 is SQVTM and CDR2 is ANQGSEA. CDR3 protein: CSALQGSYRSGANVLTF. The CDR3 nucleotides are TGCAGCGCCTTACAGGGGTCTTATCGCTCTGGGGCCAACGTCCTGACTTTC.

The chain combines TRBV5-1 with TRBJ2-5, with D perhaps matching TRBD1 (6 bases). The J call may be faulty, since TRBJ2-1 better matches the DNA end. The germline V gene has CDR1 SGHRS and CDR2 YFSETQ. CDR3 size: 15 residues. CDR3 residues: CASAPAPGQYNEQFF. Written as DNA, the CDR3 is TGCGCCAGCGCGCCCGCTCCGGGACAATACAATGAGCAGTTCTTC.

There are a few counts of this clonotype. The chain joins TRBV20-1 to TRBJ2-3, with 12 bases matching TRBD2. With V trimmed by 2 bases and J by 0 bases, 12 bases remained unmatched. The CDR3 is made up of 19 amino acids. Germline loops: CDR1 DFQATT, CDR2 SNEGSKA (reference sequence). The CDR3 reads CSARPGRLAGGISTDTQYF. The CDR3 region has the DNA TGCAGTGCTAGACCGGGGCGGCTAGCGGGAGGGATTAGCACAGATACGCAGTATTTT.

The chain links TRBV7-9 to TRBJ2-3; TRBD1 is a possible D gene (6 bases). The ends were cut back, 3 bases at V and 0 bases at J, with 10 bases in the middle. The CDR3 is 15 amino acids. Per the germline V gene, CDR1 is SEHNR and CDR2 is FQNEAQ (reference sequence). Here the CDR3 reads CASSLGDRSTDTQYF. In nucleotides, the CDR3 is TGTGCCAGCAGCTTGGGAGACAGGAGCACAGATACGCAGTATTTT.

The chain recombines TRBV6-5 with TRBJ2-1; no clear D. TRBJ2-5 explains the end of the DNA better; the J call may be wrong. CDR3 length: 11 amino acids. Germline-derived CDR1 and CDR2 are MNHEY and SVGAGI. The CDR3 sequence: CASTARETQYF. The DNA of the CDR3 is TGTGCCAGCACCGCCAGAGAGACCCAGTACTTC.

As to this clonotype: At one end the junction does not follow the germline gene, possibly because of a read error. The J gene is TRBJ2-5, the V gene TRBV18, with D possibly TRBD2 on 5 matching bases. CDR3 length: 13 amino acids. Looked up from germline, CDR1 is KGHSH and CDR2 is LQKENI. The CDR3 DNA reads as TGTGCCAGCTCACCACCAGGGAGAGAGACCCAGCACTTC. It yields the protein CASSPPGRETQHF.

The J gene is TRBJ1-1, the V gene TRBV20-1, with 9 bases identical to TRBD1. Trimming took 6 bases from V and 11 from J; bases not matched to a gene: 10. This CDR3 spans 12 amino acids. CDR1 is DFQATT, CDR2 SNEGSKA, per germline (reference sequence). This CDR3 reads CSAHGGTGRAFF. The CDR3 nucleotides read TGCAGTGCCCATGGGGGGACAGGGCGGGCTTTCTTT.

Comments on this clonotype: An end of the junction differs from the germline gene, which may be a read error. This rearrangement joins TRBV30 to TRBJ1-1; D unresolved. Germline lookup yields CDR1 GTSNPN and CDR2 SVGIG (reference sequence). The CDR3 sequence is 13 residues long. CDR3 sequence: CSWRRAGRTEAFF. The CDR3, as DNA: TGTTCCTGGAGGAGGGCGGGAAGGACTGAAGCTTTCTTT.

This clonotype was detected a few times. The chain uses TRBV20-1 and TRBJ2-3; 10 bases map to TRBD2. The J segment lost 4 bases and the V segment lost 2 bases, leaving 9 bases of the junction unmatched. Germline V CDR1 and CDR2: DFQATT, SNEGSKA (reference sequence). The CDR3 covers 16 residues. The CDR3 nucleotides are TGCAGTGCTAGACGTATAGCGGGGGGCGGGGCAGATACGCAGTATTTT. Translated, it gives CSARRIAGGGADTQYF.

The V gene is TRBV7-8, the J gene TRBJ1-6, with D tentatively TRBD1 (6 bases). The CDR3 is 16 residues long. V dropped 2 bases and J dropped 9 bases, with 17 bases sitting between them. Germline V gene data show CDR1 as SGHVS and CDR2 as FQNEAQ. CDR3 in DNA: TGTGCCAGCAGCTTAAGTCCCAGGGGAGGCAGTTCACCCCTCCACTTT. Its translation is CASSLSPRGGSSPLHF.

This clonotype was observed a few times. V is TRBV5-1 and J is TRBJ2-7, with D perhaps matching TRBD1 or TRBD2 (5 bases each). V was shortened by 0 bases and J by 3 bases, with 19 bases between the two germline ends. The CDR3 is 17 residues long. Germline values: CDR1 SGHRS, CDR2 YFSETQ. The CDR3 nucleotides are TGCGCCAGCAGCTTGGAATGGTGGGGGAACATCGGCTACGAGCAGTACTTC. Amino acid sequence: CASSLEWWGNIGYEQYF.

This chain joins TRBV5-1 and TRBJ2-7, with D uncertain. Per the germline V gene, CDR1 is SGHRS and CDR2 is YFSETQ. V gave up 8 bases and J gave up 1 base, with 13 bases separating them. This CDR3 region has 13 residues. CDR3 amino acids: CASKPRKSYEQYF. The CDR3 region has the DNA TGCGCCAGTAAGCCCCGGAAATCCTACGAGCAGTACTTC.

This chain joins TRBV6-5 and TRBJ2-5; no firm D call. CDR1 MNHEY and CDR2 SVGAGI come from the germline V gene. V dropped 6 bases and J dropped 1 base, with 15 bases sitting between them. The CDR3 length is 15 residues. CDR3 nucleotides: TGTGCCAGCAGGCAGGACGGAATCAGCCAAGAGACCCAGTACTTC. Its protein is CASRQDGISQETQYF.

The J gene is TRBJ1-1, the V gene TRBV20-1; D not resolved. The V gene lost 3 bases and the J gene lost 3 bases, with 11 bases spanning the gap. This CDR3 contains 13 residues. Per the germline V gene, CDR1 is DFQATT and CDR2 is SNEGSKA (reference sequence). The chain's CDR3 is CSASPPPHTEAFF. The CDR3 region has the DNA TGCAGTGCTAGCCCTCCGCCTCACACTGAAGCTTTCTTT.

The chain carries TRBV5-1 and TRBJ1-4; D unresolved. This CDR3 has 16 amino acids. Germline-derived CDR1 and CDR2 are SGHRS and YFSETQ. Trimming removed 0 bases from V and 4 bases from J, with 13 bases in between. The CDR3 region has the DNA TGCGCCAGCAGCTTGGCCGGCGCCGGGGATAATGAAAAACTGTTTTTT. This codes for CASSLAGAGDNEKLFF. The whole variable domain, filled in from reference TRBV5-1 and TRBJ1-4, reads KAGVTQTPRYLIKTRGQQVTLSCSPISGHRSVSWYQQTPGQGLQFLFEYFSETQRNKGNFPGRFSGRQFSNSRSEMNVSTLELGDSALYLCASSLAGAGDNEKLFFGSGTQLSVL.

This rearrangement joins TRBV12-5 to TRBJ2-7; D is perhaps TRBD2 (5 bases). The CDR3 covers 12 residues. V was pared by 2 bases and J by 3 bases, with 5 bases between. Per germline, CDR1 LGHNT and CDR2 FRNRAP. This chain's CDR3 is CASGLTSYEQYF. Here the CDR3 DNA reads TGTGCTAGTGGTTTGACTAGCTACGAGCAGTACTTC.

This clonotype occurred many times. This chain connects TRBV7-2 to TRBJ2-5; D unresolved. The CDR3 has 14 residues. CDR1 and CDR2 (germline): SGHTA, FQGNSA. Trimming took 2 bases from V and 1 from J, leaving 8 bases between them. CDR3 DNA sequence: TGTGCCAGCAGCTTATTGGGCGTCCAAGAGACCCAGTACTTC. It is translated as CASSLLGVQETQYF.

This clonotype was seen more than once but under ten times. The chain couples TRBV20-1 to TRBJ2-3; 9 positions match TRBD2. The CDR3 is made up of 16 amino acids. Germline V gene lookup returns CDR1 DFQATT and CDR2 SNEGSKA (reference sequence). V gave up 1 base and J gave up 0 bases; unmatched junction bases: 5. The CDR3 spells CSARVGTSSSTDTQYF. DNA for the CDR3: TGCAGTGCTAGAGTGGGGACTAGCTCTAGCACAGATACGCAGTATTTT.

With regard to this clonotype: The limits of the CDR3 on the DNA are not certain, so only TCRdb's listed CDR3 is given. This chain's CDR3 is CASAVAQGAAKHF. V usage is TRBV25-1 and J usage is TRBJ1-5; TRBD1 is the table's D call and was not checked against the DNA. In germline, CDR1 is MGHDK, CDR2 SYGVNS. The CDR3 extends over 13 residues, inclusive of both ends.

In this sample, this clonotype turned up once. This may be a read error: a much more frequent sequence differs by one nucleotide. This likely comes from a read error, as the CDR3 has no conserved phenylalanine or tryptophan at its end. V usage is TRBV7-3 and J usage is TRBJ2-3; D possibly corresponds to TRBD2 (6 bases). V was trimmed by 5 bases and J by 2 bases, leaving 8 bases between them. The CDR3 sequence is 13 residues long. Germline V gene lookup returns CDR1 SGHTA and CDR2 FQGTGA. The CDR3 DNA reads TGTGCCAGCAGCCCGGGACTCACAGATACGCAGTATTAT. Translated, it gives CASSPGLTDTQYY.

The rearrangement uses TRBV5-6 and TRBJ2-7; D might be TRBD1 (5 bases). This CDR3 is built from 13 residues. V was shortened by 2 bases and J by 6 bases, with 12 bases between the two germline ends. Germline V CDR1 and CDR2: SGHDT, YYEEEE. As DNA, the CDR3 is TGTGCCAGCAGCTTCAGGGTATCGGGCGAGCAGTACTTC. This translates into CASSFRVSGEQYF.

This clonotype was counted between two and nine times. The V and J genes are TRBV29-1 and TRBJ2-2, with D maybe TRBD1 (6 bases). The CDR3 consists of 12 residues. With 5 bases removed from V and 6 bases from J, the gap between germline ends came to 10 bases. CDR1 is SQVTM and CDR2 is ANQGSEA in the germline V gene. This chain's CDR3 is CSVHRAPGELFF. The CDR3 nucleotides are TGCAGCGTTCACAGGGCCCCCGGGGAGCTGTTTTTT.